This T cell receptor beta chain was documented in a study of Graves' ophthalmopathy and Graves' hyperthyroidism. Germline V gene lookup returns CDR1 SGHRS and CDR2 YFSETQ. This CDR3 has 16 amino acids. V was pared by 4 bases and J by 6 bases, with 12 bases of the junction left unmatched. The study amplified TCR beta CDR3 regions using RNA transcripts. An initial RT-PCR round employing HTBI primers preceded a second-round multiplex PCR. TCRdb re-analysed the multiplex PCR reads in MiXCR, keeping a single row per CDR3 protein. The sample holds just over 400,000 distinct CDR3 sequences, 20% to 25% seen once.

The V gene is TRBV5-1, the J gene TRBJ2-7; TRBD1 matches at 11 bases. Sequenced sample: peripheral blood. This TCR was recovered from a woman in her late teens or twenties with stable Graves' hyperthyroidism. CDR3: CASSRGTGGLLREQYF. The DNA of the CDR3 is TGCGCCAGCAGCCGGGGGACAGGGGGTTTATTACGCGAGCAGTACTTC.